The 20 T cell receptor beta chains reported below all come from one sample, sequenced in a study of cytomegalovirus exposure and HLA in healthy donors (dated by TCRdb to about 2017). Receptor libraries were prepared by the immunoSEQ multiplex PCR assay. TCRdb obtained this table from immuneACCESS and retained in-frame rearrangements with V and J assigned. These tables miss some clones; where compared with another copy, unresolved V genes account for less than half of the shortfall, and the remainder is unexplained. The sample yields roughly 49,000 clones; 90% to 95% were counted once. The ten top clones hold about 7.8% of the sample. Specimen: PBMCs. These receptors were obtained from a woman under 30 in good health and CMV-seropositive.

The V gene is TRBV25-1, the J gene TRBJ2-5; TRBD1 matches at 9 bases. The CDR3 has 15 amino acids. Germline CDR1 is MGHDK and CDR2 is SYGVNS. V lost 3 bases, J lost 5 bases, and 7 bases stayed unmatched. DNA of the CDR3: TGTGCCAGCAGTGACACAGGGGGCAAGTTGGAGACCCAGTACTTC. It codes for CASSDTGGKLETQYF.

This chain joins TRBV5-6 and TRBJ1-5, with 7 nucleotides matching TRBD1. Germline loops: CDR1 SGHDT, CDR2 YYEEEE. Losses at the gene ends were 2 bases for V and 3 bases for J; bases not matched to a gene: 8. This CDR3 spans 16 amino acids. The CDR3, as DNA: TGTGCCAGCAGCTTTTCCCCAGGGGGAAACAATCAGCCCCAGCATTTT. As protein: CASSFSPGGNNQPQHF.

The chain is built from TRBV25-1 and TRBJ2-1, with 7 bases aligning to TRBD2. Germline V gene sequence: CDR1 MGHDK, CDR2 SYGVNS. This CDR3 spans 15 amino acids. J gave up 0 bases and V 3 bases, and 2 bases lay outside the gene matches. The DNA of the CDR3 is TGTGCCAGCAGTGACCTAGCGGCCTCCTACAATGAGCAGTTCTTC. Translation: CASSDLAASYNEQFF.

The V and J genes are TRBV6-1 and TRBJ2-1, with TRBD2 matching over 11 bases. Trimming removed 9 bases from V and 4 bases from J; junction bases left unmatched: 5. The CDR3 has 14 amino acids. From germline, CDR1 is MNHNS and CDR2 SASEGT. DNA for the CDR3: TGTGCCAGTAAACTAGCGGGAGTTTACAATGAGCAGTTCTTC. It translates to CASKLAGVYNEQFF.

The chain is built from TRBV29-1 and TRBJ2-7, with 9 bases matching TRBD2. The V segment lost 1 base and the J segment 0 bases; nucleotides outside the gene matches: 10. This CDR3 contains 17 residues. Germline assignment: CDR1 SQVTM and CDR2 ANQGSEA. The CDR3 spells CSVEGGLAGASSYEQYF. CDR3 DNA: TGCAGCGTTGAAGGGGGATTAGCGGGAGCCAGCTCCTACGAGCAGTACTTC.

The chain has TRBV11-2 and TRBJ2-1, with a possible D match to TRBD2 (6 bases). Deletions cut 2 bases from V and 0 bases from J, with 11 bases between. Looked up from germline, CDR1 is SGHAT and CDR2 is FQNNGV. This CDR3 region has 16 residues. The CDR3 sequence is CASSLRGSFSYNEQFF. The CDR3 coding sequence is TGTGCCAGCAGCTTACGGGGGTCCTTCTCCTACAATGAGCAGTTCTTC.

This clone was detected once. This chain connects TRBV6-6 to TRBJ2-7; 9 bases fit TRBD2. Germline lookup yields CDR1 MNHNY and CDR2 SVGAGI (reference sequence). CDR3 size: 13 residues. V gave up 4 bases and J gave up 5 bases; unmatched junction bases: 3. CDR3 DNA sequence: TGTGCCAGCAGTTCCGGGACTAGCAACGAGCAGTACTTC. It yields the protein CASSSGTSNEQYF.

The chain carries TRBV27 and TRBJ2-2; 7 bases map to TRBD1. The V segment lost 9 bases and the J segment 1 base; nucleotides outside the gene matches: 8. The germline CDR1 and CDR2 sequences are MNHEY and SMNVEV (reference sequence). This CDR3 is built from 15 residues. The CDR3 bases are TGTGCCAGTAAATCCGGGACAGTGAACACCGGGGAGCTGTTTTTT. Protein: CASKSGTVNTGELFF.

The rearrangement joins TRBV30 to TRBJ2-1, with 11 bases fitting TRBD2. The CDR3 has 18 residues. Germline V gives CDR1 GTSNPN, CDR2 SVGIG (reference sequence). The ends lost 2 bases at V and 4 bases at J; junction bases unmatched: 13. The CDR3 DNA reads as TGTGCCTGGAGTCCCGCGCTAGCGGGAGGTGGGAGATACAATGAGCAGTTCTTC. It encodes CAWSPALAGGGRYNEQFF.

The gene calls are TRBV7-3 and TRBJ1-1; D possibly corresponds to TRBD1 (6 bases). This CDR3 has 13 amino acids. Germline V gene lookup returns CDR1 SGHTA and CDR2 FQGTGA. V shed 5 bases and J shed 11 bases, with 18 bases lying between them. In DNA, the CDR3 is TGTGCCAGCAGCCCCACATCGGACAGTTGGGCTTTCTTT. As protein: CASSPTSDSWAFF. The full variable domain, rest sourced from reference TRBV7-3 and TRBJ1-1, is GAGVSQTPSNKVTEKGKYVELRCDPISGHTALYWYRQSLGQGPEFLIYFQGTGAADDSGLPNDRFFAVRPEGSVSTLKIQRTERGDSAVYLCASSPTSDSWAFFGQGTRLTVV.

This chain links TRBV6-5 with TRBJ2-1, with TRBD2 identical over 7 bases. Germline CDR1 MNHEY, CDR2 SVGAGI. The CDR3 runs to 15 residues. Trimming cost V 2 bases and J 4 bases; bases outside gene matches: 5. In nucleotides, the CDR3 is TGTGCCAGCAGTTACGGCGGGAGCTGGTACAATGAGCAGTTCTTC. This sequence encodes CASSYGGSWYNEQFF.

This rearrangement joins TRBV4-1 to TRBJ1-5; D is undetermined. In germline, CDR1 is MGHRA, CDR2 YSYEKL. The germline V and J ends were trimmed by 0 bases and 3 bases, with 9 bases remaining between them. This CDR3 region has 15 residues. CDR3 protein: CASSQDMRTNQPQHF. The CDR3 nucleotides are TGCGCCAGCAGCCAAGATATGAGAACCAATCAGCCCCAGCATTTT.

This chain links TRBV13 with TRBJ2-5; 9 nucleotides line up with TRBD2. The germline CDR1 and CDR2 sequences are PRHDT and FYEKMQ (reference sequence). The CDR3 runs 16 residues. The V segment lost 2 bases and the J segment 1 base; nucleotides outside the gene matches: 5. The CDR3 DNA sequence: TGTGCCAGCAGCTTATCCCTAGCGGGATTCCAAGAGACCCAGTACTTC. Amino acids: CASSLSLAGFQETQYF.

The V gene is TRBV4-1, the J gene TRBJ2-1; D call uncertain. The CDR3 totals 13 residues. CDR1 MGHRA and CDR2 YSYEKL come from the germline V gene. Trimming took off 1 base at V and 8 bases at J, with 9 bases between the two ends. CDR3 in amino acids: CASSQVSTDEQFF. The DNA of the CDR3 is TGCGCCAGCAGCCAAGTATCCACGGATGAGCAGTTCTTC.

This clone showed up just once. The chain uses TRBV19 and TRBJ1-5, with a tentative D call TRBD1 (6 bases). This CDR3 spans 14 amino acids. Trimming cost V 6 bases and J 7 bases, with 16 bases left between them. The germline CDR1 and CDR2 sequences are LNHDA and SQIVND (reference sequence). The CDR3 DNA sequence: TGTGCCAGTAGCGCAAATGACAGGCAGCAGCCCCAGCATTTT. This codes for CASSANDRQQPQHF.

The V and J genes are TRBV27 and TRBJ1-3, with D possibly being TRBD1 (6 bases). The V and J ends lost 8 bases and 4 bases respectively, with 15 bases between them. Germline values: CDR1 MNHEY, CDR2 SMNVEV (reference sequence). The CDR3 is 14 residues long. This CDR3 is CASSTPGVGNTIYF. CDR3 DNA: TGTGCCAGCTCGACCCCAGGGGTCGGAAACACCATATATTTT.

The rearrangement joins TRBV27 to TRBJ2-1; weak D call: TRBD2 (6 bases). This CDR3 region has 17 residues. V lost 5 bases and J 0 bases, leaving 17 bases between the germline ends. Germline CDR1 reads MNHEY; CDR2 reads SMNVEV (reference sequence). This CDR3 reads CASSPGLALISYNEQFF. CDR3 DNA: TGTGCCAGCAGTCCGGGGCTAGCGTTGATCTCCTACAATGAGCAGTTCTTC.

The chain has TRBV7-8 and TRBJ1-5; D remains unclear. Germline values: CDR1 SGHVS, CDR2 FQNEAQ. The CDR3 spans 13 residues. The ends were cut back, 2 bases at V and 4 bases at J, with 6 bases in the middle. The CDR3 spells CASSLSLNQPQHF. The CDR3 DNA follows: TGTGCCAGCAGCTTATCGTTGAATCAGCCCCAGCATTTT.

The chain joins TRBV9 to TRBJ2-6, with 7 bases lining up with TRBD2. CDR1 and CDR2 (germline): SGDLS, YYNGEE. The CDR3 totals 15 residues. With 4 bases clipped from V and 2 bases from J, the junction kept 3 bases outside the gene matches. The CDR3 spells CASSTGGAGANVLTF. The CDR3 nucleotides are TGTGCCAGCAGCACTGGGGGGGCTGGGGCCAACGTCCTGACTTTC.

This chain links TRBV19 with TRBJ2-1; 7 bases fit TRBD1. V gave up 6 bases and J gave up 8 bases; unmatched junction bases: 7. Germline CDR1 LNHDA, CDR2 SQIVND (reference sequence). CDR3 length equals 13 residues. CDR3 nucleotide sequence: TGTGCCAGTAGCCGCGACAGGGAATATGAGCAGTTCTTC. This translates into CASSRDREYEQFF.